This TCR beta chain originates from a study of OX40 agonist ivuxolimab in advanced cancers. Study as a whole: Dosing consisted of intravenous ivuxolimab at 0.01 to 10 mg/kg every 2 weeks. Partial response was recorded in three patients: one hepatocellular carcinoma and two cutaneous melanoma cases. Subjects had a mean age of about 57 years, with a range of 23 to 79; almost 85% were male. Head and neck, renal cell, melanoma or hepatocellular carcinoma were the cancers that dose-escalation patients had.

V lost 5 bases and J lost 3, with 11 bases in between. The germline V gene encodes CDR1 SGHVS and CDR2 FNYEAQ. This CDR3 has 13 amino acids. The assay was immunoSEQ multiplex PCR, and TCRdb's table has in-frame clones only and misses some. The top ten clones hold roughly 0.4% of a sample with over 75,000 clones, about nine tenths of them seen once. This chain uses TRBV7-6 with TRBJ2-7; possible D gene TRBD2, 7 bases. This receptor was obtained from an adult with an advanced solid tumor such as melanoma, head and neck, liver or kidney cancer. Sequenced material: CD4+ or CD8+ T cells sorted from blood, taken in a trial of the OX40 agonist ivuxolimab. CDR3 in amino acids: CASSAGASYEQYF. DNA for the CDR3: TGTGCCAGCAGCGCGGGGGCTAGCTACGAGCAGTACTTC.